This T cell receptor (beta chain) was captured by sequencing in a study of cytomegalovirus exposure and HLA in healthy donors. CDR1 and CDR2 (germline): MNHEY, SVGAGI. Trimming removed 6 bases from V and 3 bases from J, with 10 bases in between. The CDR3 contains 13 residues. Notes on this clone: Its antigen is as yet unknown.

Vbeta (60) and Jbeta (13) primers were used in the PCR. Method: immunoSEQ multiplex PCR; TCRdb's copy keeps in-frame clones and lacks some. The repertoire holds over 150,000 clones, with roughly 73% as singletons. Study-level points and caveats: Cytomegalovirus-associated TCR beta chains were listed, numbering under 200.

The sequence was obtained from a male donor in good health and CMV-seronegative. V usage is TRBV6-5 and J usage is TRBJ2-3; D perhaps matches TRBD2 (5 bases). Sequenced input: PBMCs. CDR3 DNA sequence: TGTGCCAGCAGCCCCCCGGGGACAGATACGCAGTATTTT. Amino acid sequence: CASSPPGTDTQYF.